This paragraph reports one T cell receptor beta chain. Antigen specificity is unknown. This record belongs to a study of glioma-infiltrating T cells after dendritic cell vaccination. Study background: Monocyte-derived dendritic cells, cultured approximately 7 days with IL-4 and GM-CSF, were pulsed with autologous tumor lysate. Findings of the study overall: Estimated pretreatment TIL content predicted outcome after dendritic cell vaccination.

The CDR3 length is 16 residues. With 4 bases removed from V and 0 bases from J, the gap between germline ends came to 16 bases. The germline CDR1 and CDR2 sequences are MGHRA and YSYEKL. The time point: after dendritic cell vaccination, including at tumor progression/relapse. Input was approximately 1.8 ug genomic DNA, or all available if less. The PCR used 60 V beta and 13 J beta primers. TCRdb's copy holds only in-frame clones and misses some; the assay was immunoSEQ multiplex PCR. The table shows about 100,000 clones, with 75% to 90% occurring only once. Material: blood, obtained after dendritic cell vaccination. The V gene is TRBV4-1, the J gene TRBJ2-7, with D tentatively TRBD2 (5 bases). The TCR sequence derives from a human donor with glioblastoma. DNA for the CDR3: TGCGCCAGCAGCCCCTCGGGGAGCGCCGACTCCTACGAGCAGTACTTC. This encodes CASSPSGSADSYEQYF.